This T cell receptor (beta chain) comes out of a study of siplizumab effects on memory and regulatory T cells (dated by TCRdb to between 2017 and 2020). About the study as a whole: The study examined how the anti-CD2 antibody siplizumab affects alloreactive T-cell subsets in allogeneic mixed lymphocyte reactions built from human PBMCs. The investigation overall reported the following: Siplizumab significantly reduced the cumulative frequency of alloreactive sequences traceable to unstimulated CD4+ memory T cells. Among mappable alloreactive CD4+ clones, an average Treg-derived fraction of around 71% was observed with siplizumab, compared with 26.9% in control reactions. Because sequences below about 10^-5 frequency were poorly captured, only a minor fraction of alloreactive clones could be mapped to unstimulated subsets. Unstimulated naive T cells appeared more diverse than memory T cells, and naive cells seemed to contribute substantially to the alloresponse. The suppressive function of proliferating Tregs from siplizumab cultures was not functionally confirmed. Roughly 75-96% of proliferating CD4+ or CD8+ clones could not be assigned a naive or memory phenotype.

The CDR3 runs 14 amino acids, cysteine and phenylalanine included. The only DNA kept is the CDR3, 42 bases in frame from the first base. From a lookup of the germline V gene, CDR1 and CDR2 are MNHNS and SASEGT. The germline V and J ends show losses of 5 bases and 2 bases respectively, and no gene match explains 4 bases of the junction. Sorted unstimulated T cells and proliferating T cells recovered from mixed lymphocyte reactions were subjected to TCRbeta CDR3 sequencing. Fresh whole blood from ten HLA-typed healthy donors served as the source for isolating PBMCs. Unstimulated CD4+ regulatory T cells were FACS-sorted to map the origin of alloreactive clones. In regard to this clone: Its target antigen remains unknown. No clone much larger than this one lies a single base away; base qualities are absent.

Library prep was done by the immunoSEQ multiplex PCR assay. Roughly 10^5 TCR templates per sample were assayed on the deep sequencing platform. Genomic DNA extracted from sorted T cells was used for TCRbeta CDR3 sequencing. The study's own analysis went as follows. The R programming language was used for clonal analysis of the TCRbeta CDR3 data. Unstimulated samples were compared with post-reaction CFSE-low samples to define alloreactive CD4+ and CD8+ clones. By matching sequences to the repertoires of sorted unstimulated Treg and non-Treg cells, each alloreactive CD4+ clone was assigned a regulatory or non-regulatory origin. Held by TCRdb, this immuneACCESS table contains in-frame sequences only and omits some clones. Under half of the omission traces to an unresolved V gene where checked; the cause of the rest is unknown. That table furnishes V, J and clone size, whereas the DNA furnished D and trimming. The sample has about 82,000 clones on record, approximately 88% of them singletons. Approximately 1.5% of the sample comes from the top ten.

The clonotype originates from a human donor in good health. The rearranged segments are TRBV6-1 and TRBJ2-5; 8 central nucleotides agree with TRBD2. Source material: Tregs sorted from blood. The CDR3 reads CASSRVAGQETQYF. Here is the DNA: TGTGCCAGCAGTAGGGTAGCGGGGCAAGAGACCCAGTACTTC.